This TCR beta chain was identified in a study of shared clonotypes between healthy human individuals. Whole-study findings and limits: Investigators expected sequencing depth to affect clonotype sharing among donors. Generation probabilities were higher for clonotypes shared across all four sorted-subset donors than for unshared ones.

A remark on this clone: Its cognate antigen is unknown.

This CDR3 contains 16 residues. The trim removed 9 bases at V and 5 bases at J, leaving 13 bases unmatched. Germline CDR1 and CDR2: MRHNA and SNTAGT. TCRdb keeps only in-frame clones here, not all; method: immunoSEQ multiplex PCR. The data show some 660,000 clones, with around three quarters seen just once and around 2% held by the top ten. What was sequenced was memory CD4+ T cells sorted from blood. Subset meaning: CD45RA-negative fraction. This chain uses TRBV6-4 with TRBJ2-1, with 10 bases identical to TRBD1. This clonotype originated in a young woman in good health. The CDR3 sequence is CASLGDRGAGDNEQFF. DNA of the CDR3: TGTGCCAGTCTTGGGGACAGGGGAGCGGGGGACAATGAGCAGTTCTTC.